The entry below describes one TCR beta chain. Its target is unknown. This specimen comes from a study of CXCR3-negative and CXCR3-positive naive CD8 T cells. The overall study: Libraries each contributed about 1.5 +/- 0.3 million TRB reads, for approximately 130 million in total. Findings and caveats of the study: Cryopreserved cells partially lost CXCR3 expression, and fresh PBMCs were used in most assays.

Per germline, CDR1 MDHEN and CDR2 SYDVKM. The CDR3 has 14 amino acids. 5' RACE that incorporated UMI labels was used to prepare the TRB cDNA libraries. TCRdb re-called the 5' RACE reads; every CDR3 protein appears as one record, without DNA. In total, the table holds 35,000 to 45,000 distinct CDR3 sequences. This sequence originates from a human donor in good health. Some clones in this sample may be carry-over from other donors' samples. The chain has TRBV28 and TRBJ2-4; TCRdb names TRBD1, which stays unverified in the absence of DNA. Material: naive CXCR3- CD8+ T cells from blood. Subset denoted: CD45RO-CCR7+CD27+CD95- naive CD8+ T cells lacking CXCR3 (TNR3-). CDR3 in amino acids: CASSWRQGKNIQYF.